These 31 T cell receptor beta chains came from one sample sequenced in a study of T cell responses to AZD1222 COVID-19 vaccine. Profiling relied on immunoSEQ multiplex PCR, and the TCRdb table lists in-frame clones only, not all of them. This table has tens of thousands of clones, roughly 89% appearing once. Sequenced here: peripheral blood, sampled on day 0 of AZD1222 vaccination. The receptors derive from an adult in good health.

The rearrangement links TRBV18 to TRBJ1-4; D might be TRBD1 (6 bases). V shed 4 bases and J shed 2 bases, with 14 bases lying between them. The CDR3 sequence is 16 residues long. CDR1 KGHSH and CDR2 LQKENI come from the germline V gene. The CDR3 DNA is TGTGCCAGCTCACTTCAGGACAGTGCTACTAATGAAAAACTGTTTTTT. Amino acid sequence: CASSLQDSATNEKLFF. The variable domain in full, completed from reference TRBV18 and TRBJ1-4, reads NAGVMQNPRHLVRRRGQEARLRCSPMKGHSHVYWYRQLPEEGLKFMVYLQKENIIDESGMPKERFSAEFPKEGPSILRIQQVVRGDSAAYFCASSLQDSATNEKLFFGSGTQLSVL.

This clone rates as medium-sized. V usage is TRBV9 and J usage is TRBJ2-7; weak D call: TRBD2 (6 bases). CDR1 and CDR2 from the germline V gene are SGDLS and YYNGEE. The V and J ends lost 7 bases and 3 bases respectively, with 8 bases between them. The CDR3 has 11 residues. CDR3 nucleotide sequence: TGTGCCAGCGGAGGGGTCTACGAGCAGTACTTC. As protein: CASGGVYEQYF.

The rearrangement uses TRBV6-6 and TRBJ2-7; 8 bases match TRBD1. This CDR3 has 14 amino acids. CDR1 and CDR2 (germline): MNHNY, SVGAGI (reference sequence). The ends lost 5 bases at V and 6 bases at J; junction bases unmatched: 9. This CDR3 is CASSGPSGGGEQYF. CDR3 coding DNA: TGTGCCAGCAGTGGACCTTCAGGGGGCGGCGAGCAGTACTTC.

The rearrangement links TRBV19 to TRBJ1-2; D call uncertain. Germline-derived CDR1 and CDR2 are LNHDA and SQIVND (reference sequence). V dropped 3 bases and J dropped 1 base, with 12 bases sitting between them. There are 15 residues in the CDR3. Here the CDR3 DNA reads TGTGCCAGTAGTATTGGGCGCTCGGGTAACTATGGCTACACCTTC. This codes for CASSIGRSGNYGYTF.

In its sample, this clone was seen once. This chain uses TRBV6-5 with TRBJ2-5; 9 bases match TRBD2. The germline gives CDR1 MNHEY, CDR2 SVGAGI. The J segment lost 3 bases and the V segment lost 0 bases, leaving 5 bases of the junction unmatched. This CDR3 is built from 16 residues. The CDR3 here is CASSYSRGGVEETQYF. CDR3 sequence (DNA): TGTGCCAGCAGTTACTCGCGCGGGGGGGTGGAAGAGACCCAGTACTTC.

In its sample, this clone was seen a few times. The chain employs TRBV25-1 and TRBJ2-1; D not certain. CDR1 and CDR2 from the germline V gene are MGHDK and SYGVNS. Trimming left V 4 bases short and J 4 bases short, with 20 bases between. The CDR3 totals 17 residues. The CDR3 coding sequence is TGTGCCAGCAGTGGCTCGGGTTCCCCAGAATTATACAATGAGCAGTTCTTC. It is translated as CASSGSGSPELYNEQFF.

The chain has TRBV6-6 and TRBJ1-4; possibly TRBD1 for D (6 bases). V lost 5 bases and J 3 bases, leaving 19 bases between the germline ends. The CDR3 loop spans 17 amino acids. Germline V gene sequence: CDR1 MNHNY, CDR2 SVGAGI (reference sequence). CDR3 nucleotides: TGTGCCAGCAGTCCTTCTCTGGGGGCGGCCTCTAATGAAAAACTGTTTTTT. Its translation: CASSPSLGAASNEKLFF.

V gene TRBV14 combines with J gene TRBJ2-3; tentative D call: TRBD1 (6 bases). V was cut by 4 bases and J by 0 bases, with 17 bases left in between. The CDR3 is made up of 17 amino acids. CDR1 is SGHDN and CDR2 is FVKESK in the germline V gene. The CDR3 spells CASSPDSLHLSTDTQYF. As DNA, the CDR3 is TGTGCCAGCAGCCCGGACAGCCTTCACCTTAGCACAGATACGCAGTATTTT.

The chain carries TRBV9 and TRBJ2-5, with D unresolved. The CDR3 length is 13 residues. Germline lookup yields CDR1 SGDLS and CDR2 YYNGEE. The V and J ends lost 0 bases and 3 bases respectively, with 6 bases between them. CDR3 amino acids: CASSVGGEETQYF. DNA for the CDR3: TGTGCCAGCAGCGTAGGTGGGGAAGAGACCCAGTACTTC.

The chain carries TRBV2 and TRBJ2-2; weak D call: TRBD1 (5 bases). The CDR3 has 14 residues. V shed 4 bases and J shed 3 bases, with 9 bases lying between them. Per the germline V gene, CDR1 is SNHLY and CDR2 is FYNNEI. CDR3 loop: CASSGQTYTGELFF. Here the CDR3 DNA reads TGTGCCAGCAGTGGACAGACCTACACCGGGGAGCTGTTTTTT.

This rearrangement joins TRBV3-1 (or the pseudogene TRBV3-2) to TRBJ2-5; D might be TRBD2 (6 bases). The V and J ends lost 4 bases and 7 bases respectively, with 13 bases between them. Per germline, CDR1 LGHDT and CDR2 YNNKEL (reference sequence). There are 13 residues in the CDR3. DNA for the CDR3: TGTGCCAGCAGCCCCCTGAACGGGAGGACCCAGTACTTC. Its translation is CASSPLNGRTQYF.

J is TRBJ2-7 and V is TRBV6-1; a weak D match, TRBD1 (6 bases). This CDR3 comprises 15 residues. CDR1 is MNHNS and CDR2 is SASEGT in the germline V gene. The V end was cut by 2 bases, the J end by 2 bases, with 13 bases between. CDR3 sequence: CASSEIQGPAYEQYF. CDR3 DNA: TGTGCCAGCAGTGAAATACAGGGACCGGCCTACGAGCAGTACTTC.

In nucleotides, the CDR3 is TGTGCCAGCAGCGTCCTTAGCGGGGGCCCTTCGGAGCAGTACTTC. Residues: CASSVLSGGPSEQYF. The chain joins TRBV14 to TRBJ2-7; 9 bases fit TRBD2. CDR1 and CDR2 (germline): SGHDN, FVKESK. Losses at the gene ends were 5 bases for V and 7 bases for J; bases not matched to a gene: 12. The CDR3 length is 15 residues.

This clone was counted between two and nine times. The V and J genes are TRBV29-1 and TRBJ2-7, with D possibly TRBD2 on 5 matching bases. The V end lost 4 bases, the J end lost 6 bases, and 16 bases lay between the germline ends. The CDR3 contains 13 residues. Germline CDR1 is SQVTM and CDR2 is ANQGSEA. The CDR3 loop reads CSVGSGEGGEQYF. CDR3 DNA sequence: TGCAGCGTTGGATCAGGTGAGGGTGGCGAGCAGTACTTC.

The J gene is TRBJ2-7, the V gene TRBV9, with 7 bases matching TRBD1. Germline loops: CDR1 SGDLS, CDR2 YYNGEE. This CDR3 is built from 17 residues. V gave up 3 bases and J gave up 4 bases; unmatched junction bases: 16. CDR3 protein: CASSDQVGTESSYEQYF. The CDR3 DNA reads TGTGCCAGCAGCGACCAAGTGGGGACAGAGTCTAGTTACGAGCAGTACTTC. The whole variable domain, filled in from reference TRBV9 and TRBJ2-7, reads DSGVTQTPKHLITATGQRVTLRCSPRSGDLSVYWYQQSLDQGLQFLIQYYNGEERAKGNILERFSAQQFPDLHSELNLSSLELGDSALYFCASSDQVGTESSYEQYFGPGTRLTVT.

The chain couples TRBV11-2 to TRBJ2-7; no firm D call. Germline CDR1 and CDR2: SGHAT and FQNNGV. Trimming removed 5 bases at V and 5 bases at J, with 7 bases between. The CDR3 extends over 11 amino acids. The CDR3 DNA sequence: TGTGCCAGCAGCGCTCAGGACGAGCAGTACTTC. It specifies CASSAQDEQYF.

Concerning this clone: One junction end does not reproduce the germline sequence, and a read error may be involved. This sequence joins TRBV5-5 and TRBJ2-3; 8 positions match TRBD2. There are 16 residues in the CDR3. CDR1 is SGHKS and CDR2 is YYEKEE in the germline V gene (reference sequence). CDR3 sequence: CASSLETSEYTYTQYF. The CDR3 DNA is TGTGCCAGCAGCTTGGAGACTAGCGAATACACATATACGCAGTATTTT.

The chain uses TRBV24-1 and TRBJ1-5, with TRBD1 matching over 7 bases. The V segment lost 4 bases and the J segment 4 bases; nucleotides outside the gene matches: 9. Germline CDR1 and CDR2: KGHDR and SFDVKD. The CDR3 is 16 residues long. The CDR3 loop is CATSDPRDRMNQPQHF. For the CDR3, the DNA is TGTGCCACCAGTGACCCTCGGGACAGAATGAATCAGCCCCAGCATTTT.

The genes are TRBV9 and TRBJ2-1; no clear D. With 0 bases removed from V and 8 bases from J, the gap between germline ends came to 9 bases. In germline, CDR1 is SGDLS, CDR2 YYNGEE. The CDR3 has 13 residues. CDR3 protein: CASSVGSGDEQFF. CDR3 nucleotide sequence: TGTGCCAGCAGCGTAGGGAGTGGGGATGAGCAGTTCTTC.

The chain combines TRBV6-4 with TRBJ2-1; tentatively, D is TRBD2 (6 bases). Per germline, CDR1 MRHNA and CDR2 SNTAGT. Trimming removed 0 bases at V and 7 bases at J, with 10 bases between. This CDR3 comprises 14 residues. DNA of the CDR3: TGTGCCAGCAGTGACTCGGCGGAGGGGAATGAGCAGTTCTTC. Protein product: CASSDSAEGNEQFF.

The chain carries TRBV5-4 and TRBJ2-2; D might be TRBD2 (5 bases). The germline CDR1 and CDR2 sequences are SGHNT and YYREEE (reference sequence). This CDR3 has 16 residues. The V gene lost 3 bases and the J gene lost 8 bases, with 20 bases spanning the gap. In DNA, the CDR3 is TGTGCCAGCAGCTCAGCGTTCGGGGAGCCTACGGGGGAGCTGTTTTTT. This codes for CASSSAFGEPTGELFF. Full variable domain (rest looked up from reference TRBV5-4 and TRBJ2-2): ETGVTQSPTHLIKTRGQQVTLRCSSQSGHNTVSWYQQALGQGPQFIFQYYREEENGRGNFPPRFSGLQFPNYSSELNVNALELDDSALYLCASSSAFGEPTGELFFGEGSRLTVL.

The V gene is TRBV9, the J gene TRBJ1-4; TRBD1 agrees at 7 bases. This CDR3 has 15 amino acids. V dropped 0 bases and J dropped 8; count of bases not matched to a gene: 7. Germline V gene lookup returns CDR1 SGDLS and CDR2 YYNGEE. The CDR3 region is CASSVGTGVHEKLFF. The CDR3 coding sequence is TGTGCCAGCAGCGTAGGAACAGGGGTGCACGAAAAACTGTTTTTT.

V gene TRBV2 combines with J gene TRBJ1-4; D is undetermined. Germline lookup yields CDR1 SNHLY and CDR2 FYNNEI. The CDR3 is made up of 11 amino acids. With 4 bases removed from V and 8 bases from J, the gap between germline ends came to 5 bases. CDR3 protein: CASSGMEKLFF. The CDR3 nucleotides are TGTGCCAGCAGTGGAATGGAAAAACTGTTTTTT.

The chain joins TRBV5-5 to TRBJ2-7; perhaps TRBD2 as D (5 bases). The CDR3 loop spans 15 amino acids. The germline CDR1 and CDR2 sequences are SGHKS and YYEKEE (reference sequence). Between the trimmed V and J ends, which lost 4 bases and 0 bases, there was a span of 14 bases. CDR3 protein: CASSPGLTSSYEQYF. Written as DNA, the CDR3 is TGTGCCAGCAGCCCTGGACTCACTAGCTCCTACGAGCAGTACTTC.

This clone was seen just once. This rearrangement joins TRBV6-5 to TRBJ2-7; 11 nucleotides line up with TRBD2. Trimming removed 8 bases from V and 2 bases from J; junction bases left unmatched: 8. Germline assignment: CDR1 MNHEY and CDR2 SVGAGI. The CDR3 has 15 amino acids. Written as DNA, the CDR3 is TGTGCCAGCCAGGCCCAGGGACTAGCGGCCTACGAGCAGTACTTC. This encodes CASQAQGLAAYEQYF.

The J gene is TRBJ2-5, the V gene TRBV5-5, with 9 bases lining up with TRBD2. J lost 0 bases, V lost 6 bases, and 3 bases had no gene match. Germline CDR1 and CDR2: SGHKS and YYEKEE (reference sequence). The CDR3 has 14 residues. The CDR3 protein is CASTLAGYQETQYF. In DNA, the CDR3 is TGTGCCAGCACCCTAGCGGGGTACCAAGAGACCCAGTACTTC.

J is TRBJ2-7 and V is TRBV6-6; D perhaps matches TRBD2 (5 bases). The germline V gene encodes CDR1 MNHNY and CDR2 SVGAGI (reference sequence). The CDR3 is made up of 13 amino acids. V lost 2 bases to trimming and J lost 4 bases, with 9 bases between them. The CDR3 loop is CASSYPDSYEQYF. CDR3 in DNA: TGTGCCAGCAGTTACCCGGACTCTTACGAGCAGTACTTC.

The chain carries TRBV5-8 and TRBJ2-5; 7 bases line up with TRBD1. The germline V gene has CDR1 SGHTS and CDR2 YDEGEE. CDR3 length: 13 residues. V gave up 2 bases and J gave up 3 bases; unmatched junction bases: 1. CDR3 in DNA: TGTGCCAGCAGCTTAGACAGGGAAGAGACCCAGTACTTC. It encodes CASSLDREETQYF.

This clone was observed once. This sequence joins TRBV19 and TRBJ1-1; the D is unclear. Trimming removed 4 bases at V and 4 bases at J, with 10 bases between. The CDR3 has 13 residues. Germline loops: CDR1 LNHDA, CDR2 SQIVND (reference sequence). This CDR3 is CASSTELGTEAFF. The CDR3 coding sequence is TGTGCCAGTAGTACTGAGCTGGGCACTGAAGCTTTCTTT.

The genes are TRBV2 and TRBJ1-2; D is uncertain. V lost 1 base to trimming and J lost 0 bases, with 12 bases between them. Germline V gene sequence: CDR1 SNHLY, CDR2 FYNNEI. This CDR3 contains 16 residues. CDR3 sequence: CASSEGYLTTNYGYTF. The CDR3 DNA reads TGTGCCAGCAGTGAAGGATATCTTACGACTAACTATGGCTACACCTTC.

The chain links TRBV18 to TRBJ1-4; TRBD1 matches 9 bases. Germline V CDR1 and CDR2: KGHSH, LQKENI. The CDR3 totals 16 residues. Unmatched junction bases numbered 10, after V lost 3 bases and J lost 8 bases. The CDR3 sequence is CASSPGIQGAGEKLFF. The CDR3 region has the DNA TGTGCCAGCTCACCGGGAATACAGGGGGCAGGAGAAAAACTGTTTTTT.